This T cell receptor beta chain was sequenced for a study of cytomegalovirus exposure and HLA in healthy donors. Primers: 60 Vbeta forward and 13 Jbeta reverse. The table came from immunoSEQ multiplex PCR; TCRdb's copy has only in-frame clones and leaves some out. The listing records about 53,000 clones. The CDR3 has 15 amino acids. The germline gives CDR1 SNHLY, CDR2 FYNNEI. V was shortened by 5 bases and J by 0 bases, with 14 bases between the two germline ends. J is TRBJ2-7 and V is TRBV2, with D perhaps matching TRBD1 (5 bases). Specimen: PBMCs. The TCR was taken from a woman between 18 and 30 years old in good health and CMV-seronegative. The CDR3 coding sequence is TGTGCCAGCAGTCCTCAGGGCCTAGACTCCTACGAGCAGTACTTC. It is translated as CASSPQGLDSYEQYF.